This T cell receptor beta chain was captured by sequencing in a study of response to subunit inactivated influenza vaccine. For this clonotype: Antigen specificity is unknown.

TCRdb passed the RT-PCR reads through MiXCR, listing each CDR3 protein once. This sample has some 850,000 distinct CDR3 sequences, with about 18% found just once. CDR3 size: 17 residues. V was trimmed by 0 bases and J by 2 bases, leaving 14 bases between them. Germline CDR1 and CDR2: LNHNV and YYDKDF (reference sequence). Study-wide results and limits: The authors proposed limited new T cell recruitment per seasonal influenza vaccination.

Specimen: PBMCs from blood, collected more than 4 days after vaccination. The V and J genes are TRBV15 and TRBJ2-1; maybe TRBD2 (6 bases). The receptor was derived from a man aged 45-65 years who received an inactivated influenza vaccine. The CDR3 coding sequence is TGTGCCACCAGCAGAGAAGACGCTAGCGTCCCCTACAATGAGCAGTTCTTC. Its protein product is CATSREDASVPYNEQFF.